The rows below give T cell receptor beta chains drawn from one sample of a study of molecular identifiers for immune sequencing clone quantification. One entry per CDR3 protein, called by TCRdb with MiXCR from the PCR reads. The sample carries some 93,000 distinct CDR3 sequences, over 20% recorded once. Material for sequencing was naive CD8+ T cells from blood, with Jurkat cell RNA spiked in. The receptors here all came from a human donor in good health. Some libraries in this study had Jurkat cell RNA spiked in. The CDR3 runs from the conserved cysteine through the conserved F or W. The order of the fields is D gene, clone size, V gene, CDR3 length, J gene, CDR3 DNA, CDR3 protein. D genes are given only for firm matches. Clone size, where shown, is once, few, many, or a class for clones that have expanded.

d_call: TRBD1; clone_size: NA; v_call: TRBV15; cdr3_length: 15; j_call: TRBJ1-6; cdr3_nt: TGTGCCACCAACAGACCGGGACAGATTAATTCACCCCTCCACTTT; cdr3_aa: CATNRPGQINSPLHF
d_call: NA; clone_size: NA; v_call: TRBV29-1; cdr3_length: 13; j_call: TRBJ2-1; cdr3_nt: TGCAGCGTGGTTACGGGGGGCGACAATGAGCAGTTCTTC; cdr3_aa: CSVVTGGDNEQFF
d_call: NA; clone_size: many; v_call: TRBV7-8; cdr3_length: 15; j_call: TRBJ2-2; cdr3_nt: TGTGCCAGCAGCTTAGGCGGGGCTGTTGCCGGGGAGCTGTTTTTT; cdr3_aa: CASSLGGAVAGELFF
d_call: NA; clone_size: many; v_call: TRBV28; cdr3_length: 12; j_call: TRBJ1-1; cdr3_nt: TGTGCCAGCAGTTTATGGGTAGTTGAAGCTTTCTTT; cdr3_aa: CASSLWVVEAFF
d_call: NA; clone_size: NA; v_call: TRBV27; cdr3_length: 14; j_call: TRBJ1-5; cdr3_nt: TGTGCCAGCAGTTCCAGGGGAGACAATCAGCCCCAGCATTTT; cdr3_aa: CASSSRGDNQPQHF
d_call: NA; clone_size: NA; v_call: TRBV11-3; cdr3_length: 13; j_call: TRBJ2-3; cdr3_nt: TGTGCCAGCAGCACTACCTACCCAGATACGCAGTATTTT; cdr3_aa: CASSTTYPDTQYF
d_call: NA; clone_size: many; v_call: TRBV4-3; cdr3_length: 17; j_call: TRBJ1-1; cdr3_nt: TGCGCCAGCAGCCAAGAAGTATACGGAGTCCTGAACACTGAAGCTTTCTTT; cdr3_aa: CASSQEVYGVLNTEAFF
d_call: TRBD1; clone_size: many; v_call: TRBV5-4; cdr3_length: 15; j_call: TRBJ1-1; cdr3_nt: TGTGCCAGCAGCTTGTTTATGGCAGGGGGCACTGAAGCTTTCTTT; cdr3_aa: CASSLFMAGGTEAFF
d_call: TRBD2; clone_size: few; v_call: TRBV6-2/TRBV6-3; cdr3_length: 17; j_call: TRBJ2-7; cdr3_nt: TGTGCCAGCAGTTACTCGACTAGCGGGAGAGTCGCCTACGAGCAGTACTTC; cdr3_aa: CASSYSTSGRVAYEQYF
d_call: NA; clone_size: NA; v_call: TRBV2; cdr3_length: 16; j_call: TRBJ2-1; cdr3_nt: TGTGCCAGCAGTGGGGGGTCCGGGGGCTTTAACAATGAGCAGTTCTTC; cdr3_aa: CASSGGSGGFNNEQFF
d_call: TRBD2; clone_size: few; v_call: TRBV20-1; cdr3_length: 14; j_call: TRBJ2-2; cdr3_nt: TGCAGTGCTCGGGACTGGGAGGGCACCGGGGAGCTGTTTTTT; cdr3_aa: CSARDWEGTGELFF
d_call: TRBD1; clone_size: NA; v_call: TRBV4-3; cdr3_length: 15; j_call: TRBJ2-7; cdr3_nt: TGCGCCAGCAGCCAAGGGGACAGTTTAGACTACGAGCAGTACTTC; cdr3_aa: CASSQGDSLDYEQYF
d_call: NA; clone_size: many; v_call: TRBV2; cdr3_length: 13; j_call: TRBJ2-3; cdr3_nt: TGTGCCAGCACCCGGGCCGCGGGAGATACGCAGTATTTT; cdr3_aa: CASTRAAGDTQYF
d_call: NA; clone_size: many; v_call: TRBV10-3; cdr3_length: 14; j_call: TRBJ2-7; cdr3_nt: TGTGCCATCAGTGAGTCCAGCCCCACCTACGAGCAGTACTTC; cdr3_aa: CAISESSPTYEQYF
d_call: TRBD1; clone_size: many; v_call: TRBV4-1; cdr3_length: 18; j_call: TRBJ2-4; cdr3_nt: TGCGCCAGCAGCCAAGATCCCCCTGACAGGGTTGGGTCATCCATTCAGTACTTC; cdr3_aa: CASSQDPPDRVGSSIQYF
d_call: TRBD2; clone_size: NA; v_call: TRBV27; cdr3_length: 16; j_call: TRBJ2-3; cdr3_nt: TGTGCCAGCAGTTTGGGTAGCGGGGATAGCACAGATACGCAGTATTTT; cdr3_aa: CASSLGSGDSTDTQYF
d_call: NA; clone_size: many; v_call: TRBV5-6; cdr3_length: 13; j_call: TRBJ2-5; cdr3_nt: TGTGCCAGCAGCTGGGGGGCGTCAGAGACCCAGTACTTC; cdr3_aa: CASSWGASETQYF
d_call: NA; clone_size: many; v_call: TRBV6-2/TRBV6-3; cdr3_length: 15; j_call: TRBJ1-5; cdr3_nt: TGTGCCAGCAGTTACAGGGGAATGGGCAATCAGCCCCAGCATTTT; cdr3_aa: CASSYRGMGNQPQHF
d_call: NA; clone_size: NA; v_call: TRBV29-1; cdr3_length: 16; j_call: TRBJ2-3; cdr3_nt: TGCAGCGTTGATAACTCAGCGGAGTGGGGCACAGATACGCAGTATTTT; cdr3_aa: CSVDNSAEWGTDTQYF
d_call: NA; clone_size: many; v_call: TRBV20-1; cdr3_length: 14; j_call: TRBJ2-7; cdr3_nt: TGCAGTGCCCCAGGGGCATTGCGCTCCTACGAGCAGTACTTC; cdr3_aa: CSAPGALRSYEQYF
d_call: TRBD1; clone_size: many; v_call: TRBV5-6; cdr3_length: 16; j_call: TRBJ1-1; cdr3_nt: TGTGCCAGCAGCCTAGGGGTATGGGGACAGGGGGTTGAAGCTTTCTTT; cdr3_aa: CASSLGVWGQGVEAFF
d_call: NA; clone_size: few; v_call: TRBV15; cdr3_length: 12; j_call: TRBJ2-2; cdr3_nt: TGTGCCACCAGCAGGGGTATCGGGGAGCTGTTTTTT; cdr3_aa: CATSRGIGELFF
d_call: NA; clone_size: many; v_call: TRBV12-3/TRBV12-4; cdr3_length: 13; j_call: TRBJ1-2; cdr3_nt: TGTGCCAGCAGTTATGACGGATACTATGGCTACACCTTC; cdr3_aa: CASSYDGYYGYTF
d_call: NA; clone_size: NA; v_call: TRBV4-3; cdr3_length: 18; j_call: TRBJ1-6; cdr3_nt: TGCGCCAGCAGCCAAGATACCGGGACGAGCTCCTATAATTCACCCCTCCACTTT; cdr3_aa: CASSQDTGTSSYNSPLHF
d_call: NA; clone_size: many; v_call: TRBV16; cdr3_length: 15; j_call: TRBJ2-7; cdr3_nt: TGTGCCAGCAGCCAATCGATTGGCAGGACCTACGAGCAGTACTTC; cdr3_aa: CASSQSIGRTYEQYF
d_call: NA; clone_size: many; v_call: TRBV4-1; cdr3_length: 14; j_call: TRBJ2-1; cdr3_nt: TGCGCCAGCAGCCAAGTAAACCAATACAATGAGCAGTTCTTC; cdr3_aa: CASSQVNQYNEQFF
d_call: TRBD2; clone_size: many; v_call: TRBV7-8; cdr3_length: 15; j_call: TRBJ2-5; cdr3_nt: TGTGCCAGCAGCTTAGCAGCTAGCGGGGAAGAGACCCAGTACTTC; cdr3_aa: CASSLAASGEETQYF